Below are 9 T cell receptor beta chains sequenced from a single sample in a study of beta chain features in type 1 diabetes. The authors reverse transcribed all of the isolated RNA, so sequencing captured expressed TCRB transcripts. The protocol was immunoSEQ multiplex PCR, while the TCRdb copy is restricted to in-frame clones and leaves out a portion. The profile shows about 360,000 clones, over 9.5% of them singletons. Sequencing used naive CD4+ T cells from blood. These receptors were collected from a man younger than 30 in good health.

This rearrangement joins TRBV6-6 to TRBJ2-5; perhaps TRBD1 as D (7 bases). CDR1 and CDR2 (germline): MNHNY, SVGAGI (reference sequence). The CDR3 spans 14 residues. The V end lost 2 bases, the J end lost 5 bases, and 12 bases lay between the germline ends. CDR3 in amino acids: CASSYARGRETQYF. The DNA of the CDR3 is TGTGCCAGCAGTTACGCCAGGGGGAGGGAGACCCAGTACTTC.

This chain uses TRBV7-2 with TRBJ2-2, with a possible D match to TRBD1 (6 bases). The V end was cut by 1 base, the J end by 9 bases, with 6 bases between. The germline CDR1 and CDR2 sequences are SGHTA and FQGNSA. The CDR3 contains 12 residues. The CDR3 nucleotides are TGTGCCAGCAGCTTAGGGGGGCGGGAGCTGTTTTTT. Translation: CASSLGGRELFF.

The chain combines TRBV2 with TRBJ1-4; no firm D call. The V gene lost 7 bases and the J gene lost 8 bases, with 11 bases spanning the gap. Germline V lookup: CDR1 SNHLY, CDR2 FYNNEI. The CDR3 contains 12 residues. CDR3 protein: CASTLRVEKLFF. The CDR3 coding sequence is TGTGCCAGCACCCTACGGGTGGAAAAACTGTTTTTT.

The J gene is TRBJ2-7, the V gene TRBV6-5; the D is unclear. Germline V lookup: CDR1 MNHEY, CDR2 SVGAGI. V dropped 0 bases and J dropped 4 bases, with 16 bases sitting between them. The CDR3 covers 16 residues. The CDR3 is CASSYSGLYQVYEQYF. As DNA, the CDR3 is TGTGCCAGCAGTTACTCGGGCCTCTACCAGGTTTACGAGCAGTACTTC.

V usage is TRBV9 and J usage is TRBJ1-2; D not resolved. CDR3 length equals 13 residues. Trimming stripped 1 base from V and 7 bases from J, with 11 bases between. Germline CDR1 and CDR2: SGDLS and YYNGEE. This chain's CDR3 is CASSVLQAVGYTF. Written as DNA, the CDR3 is TGTGCCAGCAGCGTACTCCAGGCAGTTGGCTACACCTTC.

This chain joins TRBV9 and TRBJ2-6; D unclear. CDR3 length equals 15 residues. V lost 3 bases to trimming and J lost 0 bases, with 7 bases between them. Germline CDR1 is SGDLS and CDR2 is YYNGEE. CDR3 sequence: CASSGQLSGANVLTF. The CDR3 bases are TGTGCCAGCAGCGGACAACTCTCTGGGGCCAACGTCCTGACTTTC.

This clone has just a few counts. J is TRBJ1-4 and V is TRBV5-1; D possibly corresponds to TRBD1 (5 bases). Germline values: CDR1 SGHRS, CDR2 YFSETQ. There are 14 residues in the CDR3. Trimming removed 7 bases at V and 6 bases at J, with 16 bases between. CDR3 DNA sequence: TGCGCCAGCCGGACCACTGCGGGGGATGAAAAACTGTTTTTT. It encodes CASRTTAGDEKLFF.

The V call is TRBV6-5, the J call TRBJ2-7; 7 bases line up with TRBD1. This CDR3 contains 13 residues. The germline V gene encodes CDR1 MNHEY and CDR2 SVGAGI. After removal of 10 bases from V and 6 bases from J, the junction contained 12 bases not matched to a gene. The CDR3 loop reads CATRRTGEGEQYF. The CDR3 coding sequence is TGTGCCACCCGTCGCACAGGGGAAGGCGAGCAGTACTTC.

The chain uses TRBV30 and TRBJ2-3, with TRBD2 matching 9 bases. Germline V CDR1 and CDR2: GTSNPN, SVGIG (reference sequence). V shed 0 bases, J shed 8 bases, and the junction held 6 bases outside the gene matches. There are 14 residues in the CDR3. The CDR3 loop is CAWSVRRGGGTQYF. The DNA of the CDR3 is TGTGCCTGGAGTGTACGGCGGGGGGGCGGTACGCAGTATTTT.